Sequencing of this T cell receptor (beta chain) was carried out in a study of T cells in Graves' hyperthyroidism and ophthalmopathy. The study's findings and limits: Ophthalmopathy cases were set apart from stable hyperthyroidism by a 13 V-J model.

Amplification of TCR beta CDR3 regions used RNA as the template. The study used the HTBI primer set for a first-round RT-PCR of the TCR CDR3. TCRdb analysed the multiplex PCR reads with MiXCR anew, one entry per CDR3 protein. The sample contains 95,000 to 110,000 distinct CDR3 sequences, around 50% of which appear only once. The CDR3 runs 14 residues. V was shortened by 3 bases and J by 2 bases, with 10 bases between the two germline ends. Hyperthyroidism patients were newly diagnosed, had disease duration under 2 months, and were aged 18 to 65 years. Patients showing uncontrolled infection, other autoimmune disease, pregnancy or lactation were ineligible. This clonotype was detected ten times or more. What it binds is not known.

The sequence was collected from a man aged 35 to 55 with Graves' hyperthyroidism. Input material: blood. V is TRBV12-3 or TRBV12-4 and J is TRBJ2-5; D perhaps matches TRBD1 (6 bases). As DNA, the CDR3 is TGTGCCAGCAGTTTCCCGGACAGTCAAGAGACCCAGTACTTC. Protein: CASSFPDSQETQYF.